This TCR beta chain is from a study of human T cells and chemical hapten exposure. TCRdb recomputed calls from the RACE reads with MiXCR, one row per CDR3 protein. The sample carries just over 350,000 distinct CDR3 sequences, about 6% recorded once. Regarding time point: patch test 2, 6 weeks after DPC sensitization. Treatment indicated: therapeutic diphenylcyclopropenone sensitization with weekly scalp DPC. In germline, CDR1 is KGHDR, CDR2 SFDVKD. The CDR3 loop spans 16 amino acids. Trimming at V came to 5 bases and at J to 9 bases, leaving 14 bases not matched to a gene. This clonotype was seen repeatedly, ten times or more.

The material sequenced was whole blood, taken in connection with sensitization to the hapten diphenylcyclopropenone (DPC). This chain links TRBV24-1 with TRBJ2-1; TRBD2 matches at 8 bases. The TCR sequence derives from a woman aged 18-29 years with alopecia areata. Some clones in this sample may be carry-over from other donors' samples. CDR3: CATSAAGLGSIGEQFF. CDR3 sequence (DNA): TGTGCCACCAGTGCCGCGGGACTAGGATCAATCGGTGAGCAGTTCTTC.